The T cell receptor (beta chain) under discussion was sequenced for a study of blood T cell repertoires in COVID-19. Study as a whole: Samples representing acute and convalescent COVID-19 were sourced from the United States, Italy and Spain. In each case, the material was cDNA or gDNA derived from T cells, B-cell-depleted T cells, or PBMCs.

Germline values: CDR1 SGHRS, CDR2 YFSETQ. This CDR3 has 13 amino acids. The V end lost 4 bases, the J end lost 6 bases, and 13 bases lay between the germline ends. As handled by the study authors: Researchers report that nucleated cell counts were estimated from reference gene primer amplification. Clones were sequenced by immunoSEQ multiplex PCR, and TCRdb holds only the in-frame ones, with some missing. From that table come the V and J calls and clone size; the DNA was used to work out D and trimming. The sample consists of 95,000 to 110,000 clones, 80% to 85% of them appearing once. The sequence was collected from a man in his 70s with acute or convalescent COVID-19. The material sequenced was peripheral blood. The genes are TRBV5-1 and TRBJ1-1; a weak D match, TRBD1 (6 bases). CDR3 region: CASSPGQGAEAFF. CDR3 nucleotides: TGCGCCAGCAGCCCGGGACAAGGGGCTGAAGCTTTCTTT.